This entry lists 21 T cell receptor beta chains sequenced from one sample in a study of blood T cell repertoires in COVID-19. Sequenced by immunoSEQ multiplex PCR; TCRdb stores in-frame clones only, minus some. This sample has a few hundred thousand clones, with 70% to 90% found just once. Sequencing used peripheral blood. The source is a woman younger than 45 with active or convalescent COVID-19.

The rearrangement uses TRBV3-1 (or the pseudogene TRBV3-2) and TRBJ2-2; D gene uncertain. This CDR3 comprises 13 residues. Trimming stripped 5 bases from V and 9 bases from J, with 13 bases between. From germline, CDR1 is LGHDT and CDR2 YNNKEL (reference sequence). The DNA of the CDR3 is TGTGCCAGCAGCTACTCTCCCTTGCGGGAGCTGTTTTTT. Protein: CASSYSPLRELFF.

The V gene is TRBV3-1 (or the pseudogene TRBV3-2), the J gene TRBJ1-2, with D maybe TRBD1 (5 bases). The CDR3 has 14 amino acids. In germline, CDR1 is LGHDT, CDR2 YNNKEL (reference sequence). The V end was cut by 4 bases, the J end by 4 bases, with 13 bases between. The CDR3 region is CASSRFGGPYGYTF. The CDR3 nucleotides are TGTGCCAGCAGCCGGTTCGGGGGTCCCTATGGCTACACCTTC.

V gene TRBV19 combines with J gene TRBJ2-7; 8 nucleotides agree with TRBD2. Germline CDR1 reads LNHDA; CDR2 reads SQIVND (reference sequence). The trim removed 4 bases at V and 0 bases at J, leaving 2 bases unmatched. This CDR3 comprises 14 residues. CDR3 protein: CASSSGGSSYEQYF. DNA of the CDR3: TGTGCCAGTAGTAGCGGGGGGTCCTCCTACGAGCAGTACTTC.

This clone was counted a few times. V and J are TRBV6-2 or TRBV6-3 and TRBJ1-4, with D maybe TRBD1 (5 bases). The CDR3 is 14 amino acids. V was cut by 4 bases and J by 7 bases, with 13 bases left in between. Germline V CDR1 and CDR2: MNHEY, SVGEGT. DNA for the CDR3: TGTGCCAGCAGTTCAACCCCCGGGGGTGAAAAACTGTTTTTT. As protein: CASSSTPGGEKLFF.

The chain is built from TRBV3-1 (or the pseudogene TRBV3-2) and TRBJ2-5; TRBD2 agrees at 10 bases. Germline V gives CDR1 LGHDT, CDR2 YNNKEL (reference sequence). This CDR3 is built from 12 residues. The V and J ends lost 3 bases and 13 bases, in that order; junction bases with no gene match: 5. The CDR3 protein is CASSHLAGATYF. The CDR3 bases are TGTGCCAGCAGCCATCTAGCGGGGGCGACGTACTTC.

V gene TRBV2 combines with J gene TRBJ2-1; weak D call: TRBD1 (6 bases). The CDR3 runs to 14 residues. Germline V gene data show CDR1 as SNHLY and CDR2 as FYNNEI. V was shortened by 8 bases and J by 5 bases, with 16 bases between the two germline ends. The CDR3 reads CASEVTGINNEQFF. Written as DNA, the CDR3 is TGTGCCAGCGAGGTAACAGGGATAAACAATGAGCAGTTCTTC.

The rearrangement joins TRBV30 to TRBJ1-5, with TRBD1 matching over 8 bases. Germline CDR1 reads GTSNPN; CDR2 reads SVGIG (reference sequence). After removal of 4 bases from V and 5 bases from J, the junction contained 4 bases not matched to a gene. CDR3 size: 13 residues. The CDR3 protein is CAWNDRGDQPQHF. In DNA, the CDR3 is TGTGCCTGGAACGACAGGGGAGATCAGCCCCAGCATTTT.

The CDR3, as DNA: TGTGCCAGCGCCCGGGGGGCAAGTTCACCCCTCCACTTT. Translated, it gives CASARGASSPLHF. J is TRBJ1-6 and V is TRBV6-5, with a possible D match to TRBD1 (6 bases). Germline-derived CDR1 and CDR2 are MNHEY and SVGAGI. The CDR3 loop spans 13 amino acids. Trimming removed 8 bases from V and 9 bases from J, with 14 bases in between.

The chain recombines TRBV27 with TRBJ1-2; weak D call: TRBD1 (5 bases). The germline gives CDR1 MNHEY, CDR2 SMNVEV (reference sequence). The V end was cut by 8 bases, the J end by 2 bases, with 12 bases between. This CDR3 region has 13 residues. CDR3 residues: CASANGGNYGYTF. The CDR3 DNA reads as TGTGCCAGCGCTAACGGGGGGAACTATGGCTACACCTTC.

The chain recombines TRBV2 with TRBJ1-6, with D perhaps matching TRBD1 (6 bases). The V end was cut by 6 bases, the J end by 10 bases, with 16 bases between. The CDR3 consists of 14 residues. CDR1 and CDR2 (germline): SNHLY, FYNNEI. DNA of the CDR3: TGTGCCAGCAGGGCCACAGGGAGGGGGTCACCCCTCCACTTT. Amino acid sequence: CASRATGRGSPLHF.

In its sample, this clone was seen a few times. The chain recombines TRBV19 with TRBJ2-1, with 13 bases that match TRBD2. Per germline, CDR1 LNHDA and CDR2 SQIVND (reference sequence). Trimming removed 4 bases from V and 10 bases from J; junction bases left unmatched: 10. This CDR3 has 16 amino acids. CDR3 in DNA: TGTGCCAGTAGTACAAAACTAGCGGGGGGGCCTCGGGAGCAGTTCTTC. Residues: CASSTKLAGGPREQFF.

CDR3 protein: CAWSLGQGAGQPQHF. CDR3 DNA sequence: TGTGCCTGGAGTCTGGGACAGGGGGCAGGGCAGCCCCAGCATTTT. The chain is built from TRBV30 and TRBJ1-5; 12 bases map to TRBD1. The V gene's germline CDR1 is GTSNPN and CDR2 SVGIG (reference sequence). Unmatched junction bases numbered 6, after V lost 2 bases and J lost 7 bases. This CDR3 has 15 amino acids.

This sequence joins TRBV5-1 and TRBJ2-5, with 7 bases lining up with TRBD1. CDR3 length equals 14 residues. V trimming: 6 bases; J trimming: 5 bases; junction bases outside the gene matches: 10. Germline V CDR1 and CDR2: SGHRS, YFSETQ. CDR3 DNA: TGCGCCAGCACCCGGGACAGTCAAGAGGAGACCCAGTACTTC. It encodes CASTRDSQEETQYF.

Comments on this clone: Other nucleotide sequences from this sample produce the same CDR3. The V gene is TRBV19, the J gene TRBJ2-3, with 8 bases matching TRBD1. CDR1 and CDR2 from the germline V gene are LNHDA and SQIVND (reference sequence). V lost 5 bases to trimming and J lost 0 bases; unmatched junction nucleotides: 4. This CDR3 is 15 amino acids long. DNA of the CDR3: TGTGCCAGTAGTTCAGGGGGCCCTAGCACAGATACGCAGTATTTT. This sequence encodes CASSSGGPSTDTQYF.

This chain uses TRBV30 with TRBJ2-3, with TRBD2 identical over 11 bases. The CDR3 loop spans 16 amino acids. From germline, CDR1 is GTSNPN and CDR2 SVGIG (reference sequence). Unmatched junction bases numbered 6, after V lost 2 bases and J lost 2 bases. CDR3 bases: TGTGCCTGGAGTTCAGGGACTAGCGGTTACACAGATACGCAGTATTTT. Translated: CAWSSGTSGYTDTQYF.

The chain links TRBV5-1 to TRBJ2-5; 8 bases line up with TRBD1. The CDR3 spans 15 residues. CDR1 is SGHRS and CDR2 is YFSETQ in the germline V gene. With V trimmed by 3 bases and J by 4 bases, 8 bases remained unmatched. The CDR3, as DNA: TGCGCCAGCAGCTCCCTAGCAGGGGGCTCAGAGACCCAGTACTTC. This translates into CASSSLAGGSETQYF.

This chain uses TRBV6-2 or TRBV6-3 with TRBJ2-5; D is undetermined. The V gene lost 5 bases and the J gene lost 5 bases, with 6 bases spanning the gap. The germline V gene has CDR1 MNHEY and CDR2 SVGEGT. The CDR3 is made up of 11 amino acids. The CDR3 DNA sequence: TGTGCCAGCAGTCGCCAGGAGACCCAGTACTTC. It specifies CASSRQETQYF.

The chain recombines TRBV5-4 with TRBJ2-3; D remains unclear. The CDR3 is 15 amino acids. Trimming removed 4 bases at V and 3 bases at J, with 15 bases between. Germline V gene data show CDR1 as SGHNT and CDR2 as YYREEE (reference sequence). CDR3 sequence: CASSPGGSRTDTQYF. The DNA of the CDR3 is TGTGCCAGCAGCCCGGGTGGGTCGAGGACAGATACGCAGTATTTT.

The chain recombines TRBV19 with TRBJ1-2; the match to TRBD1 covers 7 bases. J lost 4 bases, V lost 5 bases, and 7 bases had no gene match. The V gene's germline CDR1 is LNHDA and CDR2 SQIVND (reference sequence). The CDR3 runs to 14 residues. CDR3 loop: CASSAKGTAYGYTF. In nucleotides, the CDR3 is TGTGCCAGTAGTGCGAAAGGGACAGCCTATGGCTACACCTTC.

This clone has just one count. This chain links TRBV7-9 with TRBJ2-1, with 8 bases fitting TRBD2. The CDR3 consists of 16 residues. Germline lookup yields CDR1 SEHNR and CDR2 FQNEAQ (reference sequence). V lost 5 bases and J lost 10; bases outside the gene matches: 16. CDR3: CASSPRGSGALEEQFF. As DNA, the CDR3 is TGTGCCAGCAGCCCCCGGGGTAGCGGGGCTTTAGAGGAGCAGTTCTTC.

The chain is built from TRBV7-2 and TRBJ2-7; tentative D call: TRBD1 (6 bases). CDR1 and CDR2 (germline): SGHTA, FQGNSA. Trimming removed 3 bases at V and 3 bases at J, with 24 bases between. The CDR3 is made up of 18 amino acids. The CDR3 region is CASSFSNWVPDSLYEQYF. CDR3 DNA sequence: TGTGCCAGCAGCTTTAGTAATTGGGTGCCGGACAGCCTCTACGAGCAGTACTTC.